This T cell receptor (beta chain) is drawn from a study of response to subunit inactivated influenza vaccine. Overall study findings and caveats: The study's authors posited that every seasonal influenza vaccination enlists few new T cells.

Germline lookup yields CDR1 SGHRS and CDR2 YFSETQ. Trimming took 9 bases from V and 1 from J; bases not matched to a gene: 4. The CDR3 contains 13 residues. This clonotype was picked up many times. Antigen unknown. TCRdb ran MiXCR on the RT-PCR reads and lists one entry per CDR3 protein. The sample lists 540,000 or so distinct CDR3 sequences, around 13% seen once, with around 13% in the top ten. The chain recombines TRBV5-1 with TRBJ2-1; 7 positions match TRBD2. This receptor was identified in a man aged 50-59 years who received an inactivated influenza vaccine. The sequencing here drew on PBMCs from blood, taken roughly 6 weeks after vaccination. The CDR3 bases are TGCGCCACCACGGGAGGATCCTACAATGAGCAGTTCTTC. This gives the protein CATTGGSYNEQFF.